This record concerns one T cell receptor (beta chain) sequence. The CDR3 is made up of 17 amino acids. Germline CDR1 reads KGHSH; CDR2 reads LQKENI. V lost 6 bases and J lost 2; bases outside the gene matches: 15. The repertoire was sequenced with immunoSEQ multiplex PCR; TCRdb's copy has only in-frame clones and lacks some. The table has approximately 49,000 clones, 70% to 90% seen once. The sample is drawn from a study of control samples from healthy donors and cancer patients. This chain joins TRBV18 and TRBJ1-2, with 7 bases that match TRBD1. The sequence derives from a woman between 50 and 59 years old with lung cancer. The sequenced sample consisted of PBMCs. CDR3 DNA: TGTGCCAGCTCTCGAGCGAGGAATGAGGGACAGAACTATGGCTACACCTTC. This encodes CASSRARNEGQNYGYTF.